This T cell receptor (beta chain) was documented in a study of synovial regulatory T cells in juvenile arthritis. At the level of the study: Five or six patients were on methotrexate and three were untreated. Notes on the study in general: Compared with other blood Treg cells, inflammation-associated Treg cells had reduced TCR diversity.

Libraries were prepared by immunoSEQ multiplex PCR; TCRdb keeps only in-frame clonotypes and omits some of them. This listing includes several thousand clones. About this clone itself: The antigen is unknown.

The roughly eleven donors had active juvenile idiopathic arthritis, with 3 polyarticular and 8 oligoarticular cases. The CDR3 is 14 amino acids. DNA is not on record. CDR1 SGHTA and CDR2 FQGNSA come from the germline V gene. The chain employs TRBV7-2 and TRBJ2-7; TCRdb's D call, TRBD2, is unchecked because there is no DNA. Sequencing was carried out using Treg cells from blood. The subset denotes: remaining (HLA-DR-negative) circulating blood Treg cells. The source of this sequence is a donor between 2 and 29 years old with juvenile idiopathic arthritis. This chain's CDR3 is CASSLSLAAYEQYF.